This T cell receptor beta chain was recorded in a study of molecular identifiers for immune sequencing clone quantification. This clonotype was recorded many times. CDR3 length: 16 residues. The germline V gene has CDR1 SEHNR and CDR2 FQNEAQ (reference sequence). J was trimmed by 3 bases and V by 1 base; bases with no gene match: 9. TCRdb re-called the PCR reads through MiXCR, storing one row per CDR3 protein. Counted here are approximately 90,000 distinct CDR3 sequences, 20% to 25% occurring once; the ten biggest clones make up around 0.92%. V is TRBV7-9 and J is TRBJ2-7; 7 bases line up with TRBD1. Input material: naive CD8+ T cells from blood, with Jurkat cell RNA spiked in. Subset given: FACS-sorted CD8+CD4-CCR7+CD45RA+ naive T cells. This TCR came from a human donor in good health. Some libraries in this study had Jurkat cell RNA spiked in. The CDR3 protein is CASSLGLGQAGYEQYF. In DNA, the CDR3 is TGTGCCAGCAGCTTAGGATTAGGACAGGCTGGCTACGAGCAGTACTTC.